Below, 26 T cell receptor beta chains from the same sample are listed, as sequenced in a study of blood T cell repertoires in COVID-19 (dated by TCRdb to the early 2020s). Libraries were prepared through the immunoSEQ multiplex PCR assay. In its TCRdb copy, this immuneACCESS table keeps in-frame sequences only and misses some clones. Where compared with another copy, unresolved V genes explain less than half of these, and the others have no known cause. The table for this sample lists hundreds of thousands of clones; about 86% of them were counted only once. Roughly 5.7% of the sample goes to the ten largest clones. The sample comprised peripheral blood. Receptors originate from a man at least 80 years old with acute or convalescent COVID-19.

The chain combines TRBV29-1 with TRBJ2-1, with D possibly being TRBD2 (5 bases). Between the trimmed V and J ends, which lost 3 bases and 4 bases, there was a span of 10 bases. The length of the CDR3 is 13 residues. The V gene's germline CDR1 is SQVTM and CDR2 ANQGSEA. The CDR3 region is CSVDGRTYNEQFF. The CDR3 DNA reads TGCAGCGTTGATGGGAGAACATACAATGAGCAGTTCTTC.

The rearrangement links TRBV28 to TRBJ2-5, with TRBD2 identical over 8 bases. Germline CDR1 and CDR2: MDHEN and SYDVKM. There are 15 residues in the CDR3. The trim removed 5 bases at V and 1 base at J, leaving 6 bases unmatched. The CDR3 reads CASSVGGGGQETQYF. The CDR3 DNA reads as TGTGCCAGCAGTGTCGGGGGGGGCGGCCAAGAGACCCAGTACTTC.

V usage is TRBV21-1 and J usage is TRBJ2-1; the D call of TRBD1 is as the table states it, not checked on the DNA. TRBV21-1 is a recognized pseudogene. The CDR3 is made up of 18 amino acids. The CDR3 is CASSKVKAQEGFYNEQFF. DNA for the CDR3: TGTGCCAGCAGCAAGGTGAAGGCACAGGAAGGGTTCTACAATGAGCAGTTCTTC.

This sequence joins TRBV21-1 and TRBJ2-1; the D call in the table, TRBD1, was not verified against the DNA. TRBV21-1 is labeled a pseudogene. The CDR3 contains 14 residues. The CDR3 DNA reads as TGTGCCAGCAGCACCGGACAGGGGAGCAATGAGCAGTTCTTC. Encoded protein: CASSTGQGSNEQFF.

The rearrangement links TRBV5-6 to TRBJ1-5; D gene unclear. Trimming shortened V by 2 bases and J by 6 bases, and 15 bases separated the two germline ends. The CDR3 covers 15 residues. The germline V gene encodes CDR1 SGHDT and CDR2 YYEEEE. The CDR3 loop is CASSLLPGSSQPQHF. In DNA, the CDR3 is TGTGCCAGCAGCTTATTGCCTGGTTCGAGTCAGCCCCAGCATTTT.

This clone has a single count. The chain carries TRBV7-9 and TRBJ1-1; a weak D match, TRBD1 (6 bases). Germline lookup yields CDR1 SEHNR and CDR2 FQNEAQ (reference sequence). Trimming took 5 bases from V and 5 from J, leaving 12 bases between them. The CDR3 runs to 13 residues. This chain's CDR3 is CASSTTGTTEAFF. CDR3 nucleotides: TGTGCCAGCAGCACGACAGGTACGACTGAAGCTTTCTTT.

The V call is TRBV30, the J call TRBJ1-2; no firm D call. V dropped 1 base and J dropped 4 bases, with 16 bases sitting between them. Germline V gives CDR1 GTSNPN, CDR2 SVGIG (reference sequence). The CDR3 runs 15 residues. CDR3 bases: TGTGCCTGGAGTGAAGCCGGGGTAAGGGTCTATGGCTACACCTTC. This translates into CAWSEAGVRVYGYTF.

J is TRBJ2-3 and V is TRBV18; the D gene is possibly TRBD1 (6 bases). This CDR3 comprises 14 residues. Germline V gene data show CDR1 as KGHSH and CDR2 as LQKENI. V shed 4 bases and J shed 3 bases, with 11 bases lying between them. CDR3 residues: CASSLQGHTDTQYF. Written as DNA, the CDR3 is TGTGCCAGCTCACTACAGGGTCATACAGATACGCAGTATTTT.

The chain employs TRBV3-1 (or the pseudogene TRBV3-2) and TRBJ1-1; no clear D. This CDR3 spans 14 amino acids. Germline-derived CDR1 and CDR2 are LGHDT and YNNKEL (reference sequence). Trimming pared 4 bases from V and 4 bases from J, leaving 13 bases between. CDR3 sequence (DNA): TGTGCCAGCAGCCTCCGGGAAGGAGGCACTGAAGCTTTCTTT. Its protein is CASSLREGGTEAFF.

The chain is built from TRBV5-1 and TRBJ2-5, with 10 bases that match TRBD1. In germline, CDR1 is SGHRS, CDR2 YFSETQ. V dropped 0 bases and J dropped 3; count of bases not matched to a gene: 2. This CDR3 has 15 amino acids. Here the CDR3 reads CASSLEGTGEETQYF. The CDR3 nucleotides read TGCGCCAGCAGCTTGGAGGGGACAGGGGAAGAGACCCAGTACTTC.

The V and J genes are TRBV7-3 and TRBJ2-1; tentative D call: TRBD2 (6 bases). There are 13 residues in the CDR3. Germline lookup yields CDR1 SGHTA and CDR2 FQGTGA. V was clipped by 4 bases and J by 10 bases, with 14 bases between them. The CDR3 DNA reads TGTGCCAGCAGCTCGGACCGTCTAGCGGAGCAGTTCTTC. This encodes CASSSDRLAEQFF. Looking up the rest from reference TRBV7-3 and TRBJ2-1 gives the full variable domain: GAGVSQTPSNKVTEKGKYVELRCDPISGHTALYWYRQSLGQGPEFLIYFQGTGAADDSGLPNDRFFAVRPEGSVSTLKIQRTERGDSAVYLCASSSDRLAEQFFGPGTRLTVL.

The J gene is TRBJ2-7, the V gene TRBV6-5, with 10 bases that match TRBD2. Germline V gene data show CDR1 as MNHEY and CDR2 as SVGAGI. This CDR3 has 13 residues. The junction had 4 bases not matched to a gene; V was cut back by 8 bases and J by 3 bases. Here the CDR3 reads CASVAGGNYEQYF. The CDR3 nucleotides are TGTGCCAGCGTAGCGGGGGGAAACTACGAGCAGTACTTC.

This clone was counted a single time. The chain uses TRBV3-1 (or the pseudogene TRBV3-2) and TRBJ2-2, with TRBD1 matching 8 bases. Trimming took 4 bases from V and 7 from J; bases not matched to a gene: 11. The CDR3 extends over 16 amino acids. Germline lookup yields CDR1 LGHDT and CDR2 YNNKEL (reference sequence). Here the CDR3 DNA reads TGTGCCAGCAGCCTGCCAGGGGGCGTGGGGGTCGGGGAGCTGTTTTTT. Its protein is CASSLPGGVGVGELFF.

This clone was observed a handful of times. As DNA, the CDR3 is TGTGCCAGCAAAGGGACTAGCGGGGGGGCCGGGGAGACCCAGTACTTC. It codes for CASKGTSGGAGETQYF. The J gene is TRBJ2-5, the V gene TRBV2, with 16 bases identical to TRBD2. The CDR3 spans 16 residues. CDR1 is SNHLY, CDR2 FYNNEI, per germline. J was trimmed by 5 bases and V by 7 bases; bases with no gene match: 7.

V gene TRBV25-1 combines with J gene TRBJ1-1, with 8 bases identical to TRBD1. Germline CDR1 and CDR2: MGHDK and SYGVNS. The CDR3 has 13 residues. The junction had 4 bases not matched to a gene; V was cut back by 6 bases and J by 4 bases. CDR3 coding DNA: TGTGCCAGCAGGGACAGGGCGATCACTGAAGCTTTCTTT. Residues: CASRDRAITEAFF.

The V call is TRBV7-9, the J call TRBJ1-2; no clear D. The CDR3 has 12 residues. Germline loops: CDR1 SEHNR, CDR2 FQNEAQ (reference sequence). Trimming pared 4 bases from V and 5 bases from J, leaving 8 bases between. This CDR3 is CASSSDQYGYTF. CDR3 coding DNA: TGTGCCAGCAGCTCCGATCAGTATGGCTACACCTTC.

The CDR3 sequence is CASSLGTGGNSPLHF. CDR3 bases: TGTGCCAGCAGCCTAGGGACAGGCGGTAATTCACCCCTCCACTTT. The genes are TRBV5-6 and TRBJ1-6; 8 bases match TRBD1. Trimming cost V 4 bases and J 6 bases; bases outside gene matches: 6. Germline lookup yields CDR1 SGHDT and CDR2 YYEEEE. The CDR3 covers 15 residues.

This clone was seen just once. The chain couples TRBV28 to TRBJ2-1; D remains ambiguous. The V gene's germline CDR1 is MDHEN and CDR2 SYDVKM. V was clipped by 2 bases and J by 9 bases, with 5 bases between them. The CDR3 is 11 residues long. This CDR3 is CASSLLAEQFF. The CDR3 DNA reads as TGTGCCAGCAGTTTACTGGCTGAGCAGTTCTTC.

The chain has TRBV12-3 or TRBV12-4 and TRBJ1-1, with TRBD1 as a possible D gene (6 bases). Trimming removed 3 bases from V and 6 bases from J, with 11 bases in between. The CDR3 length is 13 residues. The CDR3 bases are TGTGCCAGCAGTTTCCGCGGGGGCGCTGAAGCTTTCTTT. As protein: CASSFRGGAEAFF.

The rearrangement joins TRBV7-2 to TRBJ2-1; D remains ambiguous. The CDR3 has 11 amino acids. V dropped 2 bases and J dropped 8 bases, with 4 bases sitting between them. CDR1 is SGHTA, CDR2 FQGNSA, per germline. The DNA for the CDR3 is TGTGCCAGCAGCTTACTACATGAGCAGTTCTTC. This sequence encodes CASSLLHEQFF.

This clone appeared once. Here the CDR3 reads CSVRGGQGWTYEQYF. CDR3 nucleotides: TGCAGCGTCCGGGGCGGGCAGGGGTGGACCTACGAGCAGTACTTC. The chain joins TRBV29-1 to TRBJ2-7, with D tentatively TRBD1 (6 bases). Germline values: CDR1 SQVTM, CDR2 ANQGSEA. The V and J ends lost 6 bases and 2 bases respectively, with 20 bases between them. This CDR3 is 15 amino acids long.

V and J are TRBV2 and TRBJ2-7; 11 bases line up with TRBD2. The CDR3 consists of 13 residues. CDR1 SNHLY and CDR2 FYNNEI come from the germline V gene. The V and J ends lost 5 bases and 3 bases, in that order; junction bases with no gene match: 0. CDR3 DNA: TGTGCCAGCAGTCTAGCGGGGGGCTACGAGCAGTACTTC. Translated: CASSLAGGYEQYF.

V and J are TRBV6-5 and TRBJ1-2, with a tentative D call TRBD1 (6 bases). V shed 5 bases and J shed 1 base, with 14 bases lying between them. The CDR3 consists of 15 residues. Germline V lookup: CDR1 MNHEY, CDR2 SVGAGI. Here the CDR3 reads CASSSRDTINYGYTF. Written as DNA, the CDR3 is TGTGCCAGCAGTAGCCGGGACACTATTAACTATGGCTACACCTTC.

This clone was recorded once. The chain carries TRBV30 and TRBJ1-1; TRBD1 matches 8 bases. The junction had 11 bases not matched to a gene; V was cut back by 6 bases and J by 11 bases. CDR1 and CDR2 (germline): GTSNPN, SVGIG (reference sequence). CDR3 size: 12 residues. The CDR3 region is CACGRLTGVAFF. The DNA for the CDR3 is TGTGCCTGCGGGCGTTTGACAGGGGTGGCTTTCTTT.

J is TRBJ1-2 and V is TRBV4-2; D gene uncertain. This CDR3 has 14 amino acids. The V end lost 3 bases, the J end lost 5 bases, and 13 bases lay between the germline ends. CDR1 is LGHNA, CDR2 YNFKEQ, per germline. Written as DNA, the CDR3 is TGTGCCAGCAGCCAGGGCGGGGAGGAATATGGCTACACCTTC. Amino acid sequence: CASSQGGEEYGYTF.

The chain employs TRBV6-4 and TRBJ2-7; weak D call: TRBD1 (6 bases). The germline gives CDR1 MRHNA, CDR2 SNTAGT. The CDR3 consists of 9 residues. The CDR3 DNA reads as TGTTCACAGGGCTACGAGCAGTACTTC. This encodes CSQGYEQYF.